The clone carrying this T cell receptor beta chain was detected ten times or more. The antigen is unknown. All patients reached thyroid surgery having received no treatment beforehand. In the authors' workflow: In papillary thyroid cancer, a distant-metastasis classifier was built using CDR3 differences across clinicopathological groups. MiXCR was used by TCRdb to re-call the PCR reads. TCRdb, not the original authors, processed these V and J calls. In the table there are tens of thousands of clones, approximately 22% of which are singletons. This entry comes from a study of metastatic and nonmetastatic thyroid tumors. Study overall: For malignant and benign thyroid patients, tumor or nodule tissue and blood were the sources whose repertoires were compared.

Study-wide findings and caveats: Malignant thyroid tumors reportedly exceeded benign nodules significantly in TCR beta diversity, with the difference appearing in blood and tumor.

V lost 5 bases and J 3 bases, leaving 6 bases between the germline ends. This CDR3 is 12 amino acids long. Per the germline V gene, CDR1 is KGHDR and CDR2 is SFDVKD. The sample was blood. This rearrangement joins TRBV24-1 to TRBJ2-5, with unresolved D. This TCR came from a female donor with papillary thyroid cancer or a benign thyroid nodule (not recorded which). Some clones in this sample may be carry-over from other donors' samples. The CDR3, as DNA: TGTGCCACCAGTGGGGTAGAAGAGACCCAGTACTTC. It translates to CATSGVEETQYF.